One and the same sample provided the 9 T cell receptor beta chains below, sequenced in a study of T-cell memory formation after mild COVID-19. TCRdb itself ran the 5' RACE reads through MiXCR, one entry per CDR3 protein. The table shows hundreds of thousands of distinct CDR3 sequences, with 20% to 25% occurring only once. Sequencing was performed on PBMCs or a T cell subset sorted from them (not recorded which). The origin of the receptors is an adult woman who had mild COVID-19 (a few samples of this study predate the infection). Cell type and time point are not known.

This sequence joins TRBV10-3 and TRBJ2-2; D is uncertain. Per germline, CDR1 ENHRY and CDR2 SYGVKD. The CDR3 is made up of 12 amino acids. The V and J ends lost 3 bases and 6 bases respectively, with 5 bases between them. Written as DNA, the CDR3 is TGTGCCATCAGTGAAGTTTCCGGGGAGCTGTTTTTT. This encodes CAISEVSGELFF.

This clonotype occurred a few times. The rearrangement uses TRBV28 and TRBJ2-5; D ambiguous. This CDR3 spans 13 amino acids. The V end lost 2 bases, the J end lost 1 base, and 5 bases lay between the germline ends. Germline-derived CDR1 and CDR2 are MDHEN and SYDVKM. The CDR3 DNA reads TGTGCCAGCAGTTTAACCTTCCAAGAGACCCAGTACTTC. Its translation is CASSLTFQETQYF. The variable domain in full, with the rest retrieved from reference TRBV28 and TRBJ2-5, is DVKVTQSSRYLVKRTGEKVFLECVQDMDHENMFWYRQDPGLGLRLIYFSYDVKMKEKGDIPEGYSVSREKKERFSLILESASTNQTSMYLCASSLTFQETQYFGPGTRLLVL.

In this sample, this clonotype turned up a few times. The CDR3 coding sequence is TGCAGCGTCTGGGGGGACAGCTACGAGCAGTACTTC. It encodes CSVWGDSYEQYF. The chain couples TRBV29-1 to TRBJ2-7; the D gene is possibly TRBD1 (7 bases). This CDR3 is 12 amino acids long. Deletions cut 6 bases from V and 3 bases from J, with 12 bases between. Germline loops: CDR1 SQVTM, CDR2 ANQGSEA.

The chain uses TRBV5-1 and TRBJ1-1, with 7 bases lining up with TRBD1. This CDR3 comprises 16 residues. Germline-derived CDR1 and CDR2 are SGHRS and YFSETQ. After removal of 4 bases from V and 1 base from J, the junction contained 10 bases not matched to a gene. The chain's CDR3 is CASSPNPGQRNTEAFF. The CDR3 nucleotides are TGCGCCAGCAGCCCAAACCCGGGACAGCGGAACACTGAAGCTTTCTTT. Together with reference TRBV5-1 and TRBJ1-1, the CDR3 gives the full variable domain: KAGVTQTPRYLIKTRGQQVTLSCSPISGHRSVSWYQQTPGQGLQFLFEYFSETQRNKGNFPGRFSGRQFSNSRSEMNVSTLELGDSALYLCASSPNPGQRNTEAFFGQGTRLTVV.

This clonotype was picked up a small number of times. The V and J genes are TRBV20-1 and TRBJ2-5; possible D gene TRBD1, 6 bases. Trimming took 6 bases from V and 5 from J, leaving 22 bases between them. The CDR3 length is 15 residues. Germline V CDR1 and CDR2: DFQATT, SNEGSKA (reference sequence). The DNA of the CDR3 is TGCAGTGCGAGCCCCTTCCAGGACAGTAGGGAGACCCAGTACTTC. This sequence encodes CSASPFQDSRETQYF.

The J gene is TRBJ2-1, the V gene TRBV9; D is unresolved. CDR1 and CDR2 from the germline V gene are SGDLS and YYNGEE. The CDR3 loop spans 16 amino acids. With 3 bases removed from V and 1 base from J, the gap between germline ends came to 14 bases. The CDR3 region has the DNA TGTGCCAGCAGCGCGCCAAAAAAGGGATCCTACAATGAGCAGTTCTTC. This codes for CASSAPKKGSYNEQFF.

This clonotype was seen only a few times. The rearrangement uses TRBV24-1 and TRBJ2-6, with 7 bases identical to TRBD1. V was clipped by 9 bases and J by 2 bases; unmatched bases: 9. The CDR3 is made up of 16 amino acids. Germline V CDR1 and CDR2: KGHDR, SFDVKD. CDR3 protein: CATSDRVGPGANVLTF. In DNA form, the CDR3 reads TGTGCCACCTCAGACAGGGTCGGACCTGGGGCCAACGTCCTGACTTTC.

The chain joins TRBV4-1 to TRBJ1-2; TRBD1 matches 7 bases. Trimming cost V 4 bases and J 6 bases; bases outside gene matches: 17. In germline, CDR1 is MGHRA, CDR2 YSYEKL. The CDR3 has 17 residues. This chain's CDR3 is CASSPALGQHDADGYTF. The DNA of the CDR3 is TGCGCCAGCAGCCCAGCGCTGGGACAGCATGATGCCGATGGCTACACCTTC.

This rearrangement joins TRBV6-2 or TRBV6-3 to TRBJ1-1; maybe TRBD1 (6 bases). This CDR3 is 12 amino acids long. Deletions cut 6 bases from V and 7 bases from J, with 12 bases between. CDR1 and CDR2 from the germline V gene are MNHEY and SVGEGT. The CDR3 region has the DNA TGTGCCAGCAGGAAGGGGGAGGGTGAAGCTTTCTTT. It translates to CASRKGEGEAFF.